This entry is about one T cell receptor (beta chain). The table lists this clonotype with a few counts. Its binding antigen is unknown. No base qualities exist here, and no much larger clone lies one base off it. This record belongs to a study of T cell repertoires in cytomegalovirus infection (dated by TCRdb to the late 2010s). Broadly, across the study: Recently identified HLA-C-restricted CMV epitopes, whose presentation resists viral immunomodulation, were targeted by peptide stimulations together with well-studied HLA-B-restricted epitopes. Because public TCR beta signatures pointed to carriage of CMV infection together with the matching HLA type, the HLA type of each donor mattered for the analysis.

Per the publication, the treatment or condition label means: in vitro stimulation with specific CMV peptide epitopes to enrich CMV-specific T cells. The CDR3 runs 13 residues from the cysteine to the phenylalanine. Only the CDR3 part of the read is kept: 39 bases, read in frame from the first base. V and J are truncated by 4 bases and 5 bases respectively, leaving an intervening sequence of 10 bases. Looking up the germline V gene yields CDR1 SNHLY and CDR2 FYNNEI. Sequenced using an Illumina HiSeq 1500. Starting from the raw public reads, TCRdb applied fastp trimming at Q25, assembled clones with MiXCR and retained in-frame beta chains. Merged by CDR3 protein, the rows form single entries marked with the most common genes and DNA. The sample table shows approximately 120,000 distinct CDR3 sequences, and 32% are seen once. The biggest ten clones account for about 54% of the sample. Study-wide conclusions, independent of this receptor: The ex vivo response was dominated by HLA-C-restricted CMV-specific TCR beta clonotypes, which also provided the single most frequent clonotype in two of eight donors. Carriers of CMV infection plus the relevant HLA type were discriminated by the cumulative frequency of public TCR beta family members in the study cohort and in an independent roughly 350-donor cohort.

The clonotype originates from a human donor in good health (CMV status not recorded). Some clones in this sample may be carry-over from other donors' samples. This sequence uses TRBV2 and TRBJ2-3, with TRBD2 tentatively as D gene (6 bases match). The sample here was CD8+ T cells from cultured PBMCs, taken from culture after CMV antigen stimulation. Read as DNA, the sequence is TGTGCCAGCAGTGGGGAGGTGAAAGATACGCAGTATTTT. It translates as CASSGEVKDTQYF. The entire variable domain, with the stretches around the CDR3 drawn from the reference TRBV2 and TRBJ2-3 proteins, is EPEVTQTPSHQVTQMGQEVILRCVPISNHLYFYWYRQILGQKVEFLVSFYNNEISEKSEIFDDQFSVERPDGSNFTLKIRSTKLEDSAMYFCASSGEVKDTQYFGPGTRLTVL.